This T cell receptor (beta chain) was obtained from a study of blood T cells in healthy people across ages. The authors ran a second PCR of roughly 6 to 12 cycles using a sample-barcoded 5' primer and a J-beta primer mix. TCRdb re-called the 5' RACE reads with MiXCR, one entry per CDR3 protein. The table has 1.5 million to 2 million distinct CDR3 sequences, 28% seen once. Per the germline V gene, CDR1 is SGHVS and CDR2 is FQNEAQ. J gave up 4 bases and V 5 bases, and 6 bases lay outside the gene matches. The CDR3 spans 14 residues. This clonotype was picked up many times. Each sample gave at least 6 million isolated PBMCs.

The TCR was taken from a woman aged 25-40 years in good health. Sequenced sample: blood. V is TRBV7-8 and J is TRBJ1-2, with TRBD1 matching 8 bases. In DNA, the CDR3 is TGTGCCAGCAGCGTCAACAGGGGGTTCTATGGCTACACCTTC. Translation: CASSVNRGFYGYTF.